Listed below are T cell receptor beta chains from one sample, sequenced in a study of blood T cells in healthy people across ages. A single record per CDR3 protein comes from TCRdb applying MiXCR to the 5' RACE reads. The sample has about 1,500,000 distinct CDR3 sequences; roughly 27% are singletons. Sequencing was performed on blood. The source is a young woman in good health. Both conserved end residues are part of each CDR3. Each record gives: CDR3 protein, CDR3 DNA, V gene, D gene, J gene, clone size. The D gene is left open where the match is weak. Clone size is given for some rows only: seen once, a few or many times, or a class if the clone is expanded.

CDR3aa: CSAGSTSGSYEQYF
CDR3nt: TGCAGTGCTGGCTCGACTAGCGGCTCCTACGAGCAGTACTTC
v_gene: TRBV20-1
d_gene: TRBD2
j_gene: TRBJ2-7
abundance: NA

CDR3aa: CASSLAIQETQYF
CDR3nt: TGTGCCAGCAGCTTGGCGATTCAAGAGACCCAGTACTTC
v_gene: TRBV5-1
d_gene: NA
j_gene: TRBJ2-5
abundance: many

CDR3aa: CAISESMGETQYF
CDR3nt: TGTGCCATCAGTGAGTCGATGGGTGAGACCCAGTACTTC
v_gene: TRBV10-3
d_gene: NA
j_gene: TRBJ2-5
abundance: many

CDR3aa: CASSVDGMGGYTF
CDR3nt: TGTGCCAGCAGTGTAGACGGGATGGGAGGCTACACCTTC
v_gene: TRBV12-3/TRBV12-4
d_gene: NA
j_gene: TRBJ1-2
abundance: few

CDR3aa: CASSDRLGSHSSYNEQFF
CDR3nt: TGTGCCAGCAGTGATCGACTAGGTTCACATAGCTCCTACAATGAGCAGTTCTTC
v_gene: TRBV6-1
d_gene: NA
j_gene: TRBJ2-1
abundance: few

CDR3aa: CSAGGGRPDTQYF
CDR3nt: TGCAGTGCTGGGGGGGGCAGGCCAGATACGCAGTATTTT
v_gene: TRBV20-1
d_gene: NA
j_gene: TRBJ2-3
abundance: few

CDR3aa: CASRSGARETQYF
CDR3nt: TGTGCCAGCCGCTCAGGGGCGCGGGAGACCCAGTACTTC
v_gene: TRBV25-1
d_gene: NA
j_gene: TRBJ2-5
abundance: many

CDR3aa: CASSYTGEGNEQYF
CDR3nt: TGCGCCAGCAGCTACACTGGCGAAGGTAACGAGCAGTACTTC
v_gene: TRBV5-1
d_gene: NA
j_gene: TRBJ2-7
abundance: NA

CDR3aa: CSASLRTFSYEQYF
CDR3nt: TGCAGTGCTAGCCTCAGGACCTTCTCCTACGAGCAGTACTTC
v_gene: TRBV20-1
d_gene: NA
j_gene: TRBJ2-7
abundance: many

CDR3aa: CASRLAGGQLYEQYF
CDR3nt: TGTGCCAGCAGACTAGCGGGGGGCCAACTCTACGAGCAGTACTTC
v_gene: TRBV28
d_gene: TRBD2
j_gene: TRBJ2-7
abundance: few

CDR3aa: CASSQAPGLAGTQETQYF
CDR3nt: TGTGCCAGCAGCCAAGCGCCGGGACTAGCCGGAACTCAAGAGACCCAGTACTTC
v_gene: TRBV3-1
d_gene: TRBD2
j_gene: TRBJ2-5
abundance: few

CDR3aa: CASSLNPRRSLAKNIQYF
CDR3nt: TGTGCCAGCAGTTTAAACCCGCGCAGATCTCTAGCCAAAAACATTCAGTACTTC
v_gene: TRBV7-9
d_gene: NA
j_gene: TRBJ2-4
abundance: few

CDR3aa: CASSQDAGLAGANVLTF
CDR3nt: TGTGCCAGCAGCCAAGATGCGGGACTCGCTGGGGCCAACGTCCTGACTTTC
v_gene: TRBV14
d_gene: NA
j_gene: TRBJ2-6
abundance: few

CDR3aa: CSAAGTSGRATSYNEQFF
CDR3nt: TGCAGTGCAGCCGGGACTAGCGGGAGGGCCACGTCCTACAATGAGCAGTTCTTC
v_gene: TRBV20-1
d_gene: TRBD2
j_gene: TRBJ2-1
abundance: few

CDR3aa: CSVWTGVSNQPQHF
CDR3nt: TGCAGCGTTTGGACAGGTGTTAGCAATCAGCCCCAGCATTTT
v_gene: TRBV29-1
d_gene: TRBD1
j_gene: TRBJ1-5
abundance: few

CDR3aa: CTSSRPRTGQETQYF
CDR3nt: TGTACCAGCAGTCGACCGAGGACAGGCCAAGAGACCCAGTACTTC
v_gene: TRBV28
d_gene: TRBD1
j_gene: TRBJ2-5
abundance: few

CDR3aa: CATGKQGPSYGYTF
CDR3nt: TGTGCCACCGGAAAACAGGGGCCCAGCTATGGCTACACCTTC
v_gene: TRBV12-3/TRBV12-4
d_gene: TRBD1
j_gene: TRBJ1-2
abundance: many

CDR3aa: CASSQDQGPREQYF
CDR3nt: TGCGCCAGCAGCCAAGATCAGGGACCCCGCGAGCAGTACTTC
v_gene: TRBV4-3
d_gene: NA
j_gene: TRBJ2-7
abundance: many

CDR3aa: CASTLGDTGRSPLHF
CDR3nt: TGTGCCAGCACCCTTGGCGATACAGGGAGATCACCCCTCCACTTT
v_gene: TRBV5-6
d_gene: NA
j_gene: TRBJ1-6
abundance: few

CDR3aa: CASSPTLGSGSSEQFF
CDR3nt: TGTGCCAGCAGCCCTACACTGGGTAGCGGGAGTAGTGAGCAGTTCTTC
v_gene: TRBV12-3/TRBV12-4
d_gene: TRBD2
j_gene: TRBJ2-1
abundance: NA

CDR3aa: CASSVKAGGSYEQYF
CDR3nt: TGTGCCAGCAGCGTAAAGGCAGGGGGGTCCTACGAGCAGTACTTC
v_gene: TRBV9
d_gene: NA
j_gene: TRBJ2-7
abundance: NA

CDR3aa: CSAREVGLAGNEQFF
CDR3nt: TGCAGTGCTAGAGAGGTGGGACTAGCGGGGAATGAGCAGTTCTTC
v_gene: TRBV20-1
d_gene: TRBD2
j_gene: TRBJ2-1
abundance: few

CDR3aa: CASSTRTLQETQYF
CDR3nt: TGTGCCAGCAGTACCCGGACCTTACAAGAGACCCAGTACTTC
v_gene: TRBV28
d_gene: NA
j_gene: TRBJ2-5
abundance: NA

CDR3aa: CASSKSGLDTQYF
CDR3nt: TGCGCCAGCAGCAAATCAGGGCTAGATACGCAGTATTTT
v_gene: TRBV5-1
d_gene: NA
j_gene: TRBJ2-3
abundance: NA

CDR3aa: CASSSARDRGEKLFF
CDR3nt: TGTGCCAGCAGCTCAGCCCGGGACAGGGGTGAAAAACTGTTTTTT
v_gene: TRBV7-2
d_gene: TRBD1
j_gene: TRBJ1-4
abundance: NA

CDR3aa: CASSPGRAYGYTF
CDR3nt: TGTGCCAGCAGCCCCGGGCGTGCCTATGGCTACACCTTC
v_gene: TRBV5-6
d_gene: NA
j_gene: TRBJ1-2
abundance: many

CDR3aa: CASRGTEGVKLFF
CDR3nt: TGTGCCAGCAGGGGGACAGAGGGGGTAAAACTGTTTTTT
v_gene: TRBV28
d_gene: TRBD1
j_gene: TRBJ1-4
abundance: few

CDR3aa: CASSQVFGRGETQYF
CDR3nt: TGTGCCAGCAGCCAAGTGTTCGGGAGAGGAGAGACCCAGTACTTC
v_gene: TRBV14
d_gene: NA
j_gene: TRBJ2-5
abundance: few

CDR3aa: CSTHKGTVSSYNEQFF
CDR3nt: TGCAGTACCCATAAGGGGACGGTAAGCTCCTACAATGAGCAGTTCTTC
v_gene: TRBV20-1
d_gene: NA
j_gene: TRBJ2-1
abundance: NA

CDR3aa: CASSPGRGNEQYF
CDR3nt: TGTGCCAGCAGCCCGGGGCGGGGCAACGAGCAGTACTTC
v_gene: TRBV5-6
d_gene: NA
j_gene: TRBJ2-7
abundance: NA

CDR3aa: CAWSVGADGGSPLHF
CDR3nt: TGTGCCTGGAGTGTAGGGGCCGACGGAGGTTCACCCCTCCACTTT
v_gene: TRBV30
d_gene: NA
j_gene: TRBJ1-6
abundance: NA

CDR3aa: CSADNPQGINDGYTF
CDR3nt: TGCAGTGCTGATAACCCTCAGGGGATAAACGATGGCTACACCTTC
v_gene: TRBV20-1
d_gene: NA
j_gene: TRBJ1-2
abundance: NA

CDR3aa: CASSRTGGLETQYF
CDR3nt: TGTGCCAGCAGCCGTACCGGGGGGCTGGAGACCCAGTACTTC
v_gene: TRBV5-6
d_gene: NA
j_gene: TRBJ2-5
abundance: many

CDR3aa: CAISDVAGLKRSTYEQYF
CDR3nt: TGTGCCATCAGTGATGTAGCGGGCCTTAAGAGGTCTACGTACGAGCAGTACTTC
v_gene: TRBV10-3
d_gene: TRBD2
j_gene: TRBJ2-7
abundance: NA

CDR3aa: CASSRGLAGARSGEQYF
CDR3nt: TGTGCCAGCAGTCGGGGACTAGCGGGAGCTCGGTCCGGTGAGCAGTACTTC
v_gene: TRBV6-1
d_gene: TRBD2
j_gene: TRBJ2-4
abundance: NA

CDR3aa: CASSLSTGSSYEQYF
CDR3nt: TGTGCCAGCAGTTTATCGACCGGTAGCTCCTACGAGCAGTACTTC
v_gene: TRBV27
d_gene: NA
j_gene: TRBJ2-7
abundance: many

CDR3aa: CSVQDRGKYEQYF
CDR3nt: TGCAGCGTCCAGGACAGGGGCAAATACGAGCAGTACTTC
v_gene: TRBV29-1
d_gene: TRBD1
j_gene: TRBJ2-7
abundance: NA

CDR3aa: CATRGDTQYF
CDR3nt: TGTGCCACCAGGGGAGATACGCAGTATTTT
v_gene: TRBV2
d_gene: NA
j_gene: TRBJ2-3
abundance: few

CDR3aa: CASSWGTSSDTQYF
CDR3nt: TGTGCCAGCAGTTGGGGGACTAGCTCAGATACGCAGTATTTT
v_gene: TRBV12-3/TRBV12-4
d_gene: TRBD2
j_gene: TRBJ2-3
abundance: many

CDR3aa: CASSLQGAFTGELFF
CDR3nt: TGTGCCAGCAGCTTGCAGGGGGCGTTCACCGGGGAGCTGTTTTTT
v_gene: TRBV5-4
d_gene: TRBD1
j_gene: TRBJ2-2
abundance: NA

CDR3aa: CASSQAVVDGNEQFF
CDR3nt: TGTGCCAGCAGCCAAGCGGTCGTAGACGGAAATGAGCAGTTCTTC
v_gene: TRBV3-1
d_gene: NA
j_gene: TRBJ2-1
abundance: few

CDR3aa: CASSLSLVSEQYF
CDR3nt: TGTGCCAGCAGCTTATCACTAGTTTCCGAGCAGTACTTC
v_gene: TRBV7-9
d_gene: NA
j_gene: TRBJ2-7
abundance: many

CDR3aa: CASSLGARDLLSSGELFF
CDR3nt: TGTGCCAGCAGCTTGGGAGCCAGGGATCTTCTATCTTCCGGGGAGCTGTTTTTT
v_gene: TRBV5-6
d_gene: NA
j_gene: TRBJ2-2
abundance: NA

CDR3aa: CASSFASRDEQYF
CDR3nt: TGTGCCAGCAGCTTCGCCTCGAGGGACGAGCAGTACTTC
v_gene: TRBV7-8
d_gene: NA
j_gene: TRBJ2-7
abundance: NA

CDR3aa: CASSLAASRGLTGELFF
CDR3nt: TGTGCCAGCAGCTTGGCCGCCTCGCGGGGTCTTACCGGGGAGCTGTTTTTT
v_gene: TRBV5-5
d_gene: NA
j_gene: TRBJ2-2
abundance: few

CDR3aa: CAISESKGNEQFF
CDR3nt: TGTGCCATCAGTGAGTCGAAGGGCAATGAGCAGTTCTTC
v_gene: TRBV10-3
d_gene: NA
j_gene: TRBJ2-1
abundance: NA

CDR3aa: CASSLVPQETQYF
CDR3nt: TGCGCCAGCAGCCTGGTTCCTCAAGAGACCCAGTACTTC
v_gene: TRBV5-1
d_gene: NA
j_gene: TRBJ2-5
abundance: many

CDR3aa: CASSLGGLAGYEQYF
CDR3nt: TGTGCCAGCAGCTTAGGGGGACTAGCAGGCTACGAGCAGTACTTC
v_gene: TRBV5-1
d_gene: TRBD2
j_gene: TRBJ2-7
abundance: many

CDR3aa: CASSPQGPIEAFF
CDR3nt: TGTGCCAGCAGCCCCCAGGGCCCGATCGAAGCTTTCTTT
v_gene: TRBV5-6
d_gene: NA
j_gene: TRBJ1-1
abundance: NA

CDR3aa: CASSLYSSGGTDTQYF
CDR3nt: TGTGCCAGCAGCTTATATTCTAGCGGGGGGACAGATACGCAGTATTTT
v_gene: TRBV7-9
d_gene: TRBD2
j_gene: TRBJ2-3
abundance: few

CDR3aa: CASSPWTETPEAFF
CDR3nt: TGTGCCAGCAGCCCTTGGACAGAAACACCTGAAGCTTTCTTT
v_gene: TRBV3-1
d_gene: NA
j_gene: TRBJ1-1
abundance: few

CDR3aa: CATSRDAALREQYF
CDR3nt: TGTGCCACCAGCAGAGACGCAGCGCTCCGCGAGCAGTACTTC
v_gene: TRBV15
d_gene: NA
j_gene: TRBJ2-7
abundance: NA

CDR3aa: CASSERRGSDTQYF
CDR3nt: TGTGCCAGCAGCGAAAGGAGGGGCTCGGATACGCAGTATTTT
v_gene: TRBV3-1
d_gene: NA
j_gene: TRBJ2-3
abundance: NA

CDR3aa: CASSLEAGGPNTQYF
CDR3nt: TGCGCCAGCAGCTTGGAGGCGGGGGGCCCGAATACGCAGTATTTT
v_gene: TRBV5-1
d_gene: TRBD2
j_gene: TRBJ2-3
abundance: NA

CDR3aa: CASGFERDQQYF
CDR3nt: TGTGCTAGTGGTTTTGAACGGGACCAACAGTACTTC
v_gene: TRBV12-5
d_gene: NA
j_gene: TRBJ2-7
abundance: many

CDR3aa: CASSLAGLAVGEQFF
CDR3nt: TGTGCCAGCAGTTTAGCTGGCCTAGCAGTCGGTGAGCAGTTCTTC
v_gene: TRBV12-3/TRBV12-4
d_gene: NA
j_gene: TRBJ2-1
abundance: few

CDR3aa: CSVTTGGESEQYF
CDR3nt: TGCAGCGTGACTACAGGTGGTGAGTCCGAGCAGTACTTC
v_gene: TRBV29-1
d_gene: NA
j_gene: TRBJ2-7
abundance: many